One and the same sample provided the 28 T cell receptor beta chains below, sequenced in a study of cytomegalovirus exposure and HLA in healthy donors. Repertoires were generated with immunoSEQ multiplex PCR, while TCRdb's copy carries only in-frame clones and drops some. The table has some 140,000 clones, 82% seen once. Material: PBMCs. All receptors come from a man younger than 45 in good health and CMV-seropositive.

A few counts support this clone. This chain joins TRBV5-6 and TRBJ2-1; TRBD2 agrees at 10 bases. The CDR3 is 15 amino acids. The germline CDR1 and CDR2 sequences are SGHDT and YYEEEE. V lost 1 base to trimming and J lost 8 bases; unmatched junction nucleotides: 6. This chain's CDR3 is CASSLLSGGVDEQFF. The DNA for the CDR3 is TGTGCCAGCAGCTTGCTGAGCGGGGGGGTAGATGAGCAGTTCTTC.

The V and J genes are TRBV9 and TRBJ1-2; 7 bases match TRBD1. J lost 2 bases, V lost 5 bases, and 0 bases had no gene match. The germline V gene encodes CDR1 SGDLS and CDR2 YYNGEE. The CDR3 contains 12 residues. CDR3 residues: CASRDRNYGYTF. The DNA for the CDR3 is TGTGCCAGCAGGGACAGGAACTATGGCTACACCTTC.

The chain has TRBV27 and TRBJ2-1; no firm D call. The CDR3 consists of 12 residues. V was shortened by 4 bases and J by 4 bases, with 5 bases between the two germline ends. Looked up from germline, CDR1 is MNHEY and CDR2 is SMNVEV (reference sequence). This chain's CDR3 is CASSSMYNEQFF. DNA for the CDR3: TGTGCCAGCAGTTCAATGTACAATGAGCAGTTCTTC.

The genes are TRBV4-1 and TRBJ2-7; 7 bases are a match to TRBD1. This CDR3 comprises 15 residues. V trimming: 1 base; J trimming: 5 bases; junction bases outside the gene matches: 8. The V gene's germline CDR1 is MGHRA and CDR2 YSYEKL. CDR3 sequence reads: CASSQVETGHNEQYF. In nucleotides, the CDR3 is TGCGCCAGCAGCCAAGTTGAGACAGGGCACAACGAGCAGTACTTC.

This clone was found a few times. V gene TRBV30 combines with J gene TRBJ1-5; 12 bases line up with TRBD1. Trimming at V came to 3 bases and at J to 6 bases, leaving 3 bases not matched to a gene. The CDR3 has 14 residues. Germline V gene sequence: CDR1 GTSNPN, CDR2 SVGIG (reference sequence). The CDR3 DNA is TGTGCCTGGAGGGGACAGGGGGCAGGTCAGCCCCAGCATTTT. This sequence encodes CAWRGQGAGQPQHF. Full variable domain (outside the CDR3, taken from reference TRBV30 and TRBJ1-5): SQTIHQWPATLVQPVGSPLSLECTVEGTSNPNLYWYRQAAGRGLQLLFYSVGIGQISSEVPQNLSASRPQDRQFILSSKKLLLSDSGFYLCAWRGQGAGQPQHFGDGTRLSIL.

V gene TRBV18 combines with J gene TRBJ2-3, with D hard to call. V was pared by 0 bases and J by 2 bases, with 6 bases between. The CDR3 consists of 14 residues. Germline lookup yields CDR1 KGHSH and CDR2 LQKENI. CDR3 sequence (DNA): TGTGCCAGCTCACCACCCAGGAACACAGATACGCAGTATTTT. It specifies CASSPPRNTDTQYF.

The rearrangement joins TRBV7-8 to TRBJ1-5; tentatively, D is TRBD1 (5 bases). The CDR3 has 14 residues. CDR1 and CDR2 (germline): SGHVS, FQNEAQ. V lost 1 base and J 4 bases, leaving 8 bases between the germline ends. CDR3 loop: CASSLGQNNQPQHF. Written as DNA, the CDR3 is TGTGCCAGCAGCTTAGGACAGAATAATCAGCCCCAGCATTTT.

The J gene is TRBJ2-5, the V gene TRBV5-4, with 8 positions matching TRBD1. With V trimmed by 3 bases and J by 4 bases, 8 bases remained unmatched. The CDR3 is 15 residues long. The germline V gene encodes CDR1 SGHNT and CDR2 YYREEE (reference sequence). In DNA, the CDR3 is TGTGCCAGCAGCTCAGGGGGCAGGGGTTCAGAGACCCAGTACTTC. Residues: CASSSGGRGSETQYF.

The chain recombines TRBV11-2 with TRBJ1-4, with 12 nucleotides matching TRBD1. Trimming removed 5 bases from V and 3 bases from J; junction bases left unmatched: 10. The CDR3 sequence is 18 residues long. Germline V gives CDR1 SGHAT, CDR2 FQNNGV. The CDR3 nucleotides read TGTGCCAGCAGCCAACCCGGGACAGGGGGCCGCTCTAATGAAAAACTGTTTTTT. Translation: CASSQPGTGGRSNEKLFF.

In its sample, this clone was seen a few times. CDR3: CASSGEVVGLFF. Written as DNA, the CDR3 is TGTGCCAGCAGCGGTGAGGTGGTTGGACTGTTTTTT. The V call is TRBV2, the J call TRBJ1-4; D not certain. V was shortened by 6 bases and J by 13 bases, with 15 bases between the two germline ends. The CDR3 length is 12 residues. Germline V CDR1 and CDR2: SNHLY, FYNNEI. Using reference TRBV2 and TRBJ1-4 for the parts outside the CDR3, the full variable domain is EPEVTQTPSHQVTQMGQEVILRCVPISNHLYFYWYRQILGQKVEFLVSFYNNEISEKSEIFDDQFSVERPDGSNFTLKIRSTKLEDSAMYFCASSGEVVGLFFGSGTQLSVL.

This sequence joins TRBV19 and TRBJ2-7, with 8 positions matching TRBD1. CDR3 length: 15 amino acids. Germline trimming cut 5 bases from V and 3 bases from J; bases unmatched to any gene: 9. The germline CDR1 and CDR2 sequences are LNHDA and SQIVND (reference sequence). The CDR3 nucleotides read TGTGCCAGTAGTTCCGCGACAGGGGTAAACTACGAGCAGTACTTC. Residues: CASSSATGVNYEQYF.

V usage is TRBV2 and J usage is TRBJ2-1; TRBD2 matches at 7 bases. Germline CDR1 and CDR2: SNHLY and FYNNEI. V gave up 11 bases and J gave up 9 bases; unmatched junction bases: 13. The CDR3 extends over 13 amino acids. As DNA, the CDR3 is TGTGCCTCCCACGGAGGGAGGGCCGGTGAGCAGTTCTTC. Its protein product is CASHGGRAGEQFF.

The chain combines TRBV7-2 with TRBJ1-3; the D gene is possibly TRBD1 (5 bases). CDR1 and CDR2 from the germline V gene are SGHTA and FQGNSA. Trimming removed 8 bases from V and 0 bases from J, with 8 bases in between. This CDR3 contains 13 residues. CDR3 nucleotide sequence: TGTGCCAGCCGACAGAGCTCTGGAAACACCATATATTTT. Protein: CASRQSSGNTIYF.

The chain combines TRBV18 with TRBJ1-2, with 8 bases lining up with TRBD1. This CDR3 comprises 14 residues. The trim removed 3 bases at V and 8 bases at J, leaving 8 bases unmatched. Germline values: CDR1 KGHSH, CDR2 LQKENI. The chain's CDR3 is CASSPADRVGGYTF. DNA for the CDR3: TGTGCCAGCTCACCCGCGGACAGGGTAGGAGGCTACACCTTC.

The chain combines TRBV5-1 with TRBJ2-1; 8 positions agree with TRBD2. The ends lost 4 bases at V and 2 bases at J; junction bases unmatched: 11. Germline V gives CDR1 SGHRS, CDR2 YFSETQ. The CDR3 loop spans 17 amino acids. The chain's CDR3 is CASSQMPGLGTYNEQFF. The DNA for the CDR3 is TGCGCCAGCAGCCAGATGCCGGGACTAGGGACCTACAATGAGCAGTTCTTC.

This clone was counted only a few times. CDR3 DNA sequence: TGTGCCAGCAGTTTGAAAAGGACTAGCGGGGGGTACGAGCAGTACTTC. Its protein is CASSLKRTSGGYEQYF. J is TRBJ2-7 and V is TRBV27; the match to TRBD2 covers 14 bases. J was trimmed by 4 bases and V by 3 bases; bases with no gene match: 5. The CDR3 covers 16 residues. Germline CDR1 reads MNHEY; CDR2 reads SMNVEV (reference sequence).

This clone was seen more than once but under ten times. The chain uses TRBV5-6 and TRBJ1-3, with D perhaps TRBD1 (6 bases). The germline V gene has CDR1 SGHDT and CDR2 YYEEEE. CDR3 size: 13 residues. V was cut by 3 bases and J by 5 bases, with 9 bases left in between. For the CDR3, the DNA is TGTGCCAGCAGCTCGGACAGCCGAAACACCATATATTTT. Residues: CASSSDSRNTIYF.

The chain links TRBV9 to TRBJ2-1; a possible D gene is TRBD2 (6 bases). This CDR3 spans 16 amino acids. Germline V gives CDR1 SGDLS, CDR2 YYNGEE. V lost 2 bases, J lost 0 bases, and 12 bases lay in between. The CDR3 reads CASSVGTTSSYNEQFF. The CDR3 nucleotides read TGTGCCAGCAGCGTCGGGACGACTAGCTCCTACAATGAGCAGTTCTTC.

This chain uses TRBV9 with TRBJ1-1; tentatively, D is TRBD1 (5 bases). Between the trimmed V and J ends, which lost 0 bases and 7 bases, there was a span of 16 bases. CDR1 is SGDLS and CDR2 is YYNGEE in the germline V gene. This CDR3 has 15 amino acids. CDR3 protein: CASSVEGRVTDEAFF. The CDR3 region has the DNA TGTGCCAGCAGCGTAGAGGGCAGGGTCACAGATGAAGCTTTCTTT. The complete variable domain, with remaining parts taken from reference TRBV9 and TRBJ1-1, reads DSGVTQTPKHLITATGQRVTLRCSPRSGDLSVYWYQQSLDQGLQFLIQYYNGEERAKGNILERFSAQQFPDLHSELNLSSLELGDSALYFCASSVEGRVTDEAFFGQGTRLTVV.

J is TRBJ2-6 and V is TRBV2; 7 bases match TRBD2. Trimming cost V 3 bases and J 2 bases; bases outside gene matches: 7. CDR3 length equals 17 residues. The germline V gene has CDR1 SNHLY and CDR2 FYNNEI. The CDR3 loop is CASSDGGRRAGANVLTF. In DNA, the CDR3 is TGTGCCAGCAGTGATGGCGGGAGAAGGGCTGGGGCCAACGTCCTGACTTTC.

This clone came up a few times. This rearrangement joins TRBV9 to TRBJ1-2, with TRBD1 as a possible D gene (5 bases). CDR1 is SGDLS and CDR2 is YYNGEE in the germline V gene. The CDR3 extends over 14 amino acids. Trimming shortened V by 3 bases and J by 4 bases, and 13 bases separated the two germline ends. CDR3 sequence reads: CASSGQLQPYGYTF. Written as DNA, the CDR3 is TGTGCCAGCAGCGGACAGTTGCAACCCTATGGCTACACCTTC.

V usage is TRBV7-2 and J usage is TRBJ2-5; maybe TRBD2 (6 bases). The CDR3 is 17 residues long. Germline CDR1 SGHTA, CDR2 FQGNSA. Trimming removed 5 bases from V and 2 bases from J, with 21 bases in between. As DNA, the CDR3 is TGTGCCAGCAGCCTCGTCGGAGGGGCGATACGACAAGAGACCCAGTACTTC. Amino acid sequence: CASSLVGGAIRQETQYF.

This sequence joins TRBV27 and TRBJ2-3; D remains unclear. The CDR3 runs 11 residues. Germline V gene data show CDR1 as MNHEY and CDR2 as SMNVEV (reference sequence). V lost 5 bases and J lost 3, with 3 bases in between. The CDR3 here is CASSTTDTQYF. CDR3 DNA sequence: TGTGCCAGCAGTACTACAGATACGCAGTATTTT.

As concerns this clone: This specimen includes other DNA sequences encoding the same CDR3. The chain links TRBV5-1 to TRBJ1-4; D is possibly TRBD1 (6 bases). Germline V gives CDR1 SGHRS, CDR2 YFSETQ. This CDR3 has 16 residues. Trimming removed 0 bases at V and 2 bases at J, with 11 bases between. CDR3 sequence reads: CASSLAGTTTNEKLFF. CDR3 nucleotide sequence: TGCGCCAGCAGCTTGGCCGGGACAACTACTAATGAAAAACTGTTTTTT.

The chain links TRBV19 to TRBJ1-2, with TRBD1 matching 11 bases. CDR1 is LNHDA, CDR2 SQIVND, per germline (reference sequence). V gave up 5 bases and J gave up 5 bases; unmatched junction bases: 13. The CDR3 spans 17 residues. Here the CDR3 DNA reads TGTGCCAGTAGTCTATTGGGACAGGGGGTTATTCGGTATGGCTACACCTTC. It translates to CASSLLGQGVIRYGYTF.

CDR3 in DNA: TGTGCCAGCAGCTCTAGTCTCACTGAAGCTTTCTTT. Encoded protein: CASSSSLTEAFF. V usage is TRBV5-5 and J usage is TRBJ1-1; no reliable D call. The CDR3 runs to 12 residues. Trimming stripped 3 bases from V and 4 bases from J, with 7 bases between. Germline V lookup: CDR1 SGHKS, CDR2 YYEKEE (reference sequence).

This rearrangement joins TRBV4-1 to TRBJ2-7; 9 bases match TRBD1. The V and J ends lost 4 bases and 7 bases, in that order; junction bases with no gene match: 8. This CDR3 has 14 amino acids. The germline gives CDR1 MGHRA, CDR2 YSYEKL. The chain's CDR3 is CASSPLQGAGEQYF. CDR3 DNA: TGCGCCAGCAGCCCGCTACAGGGGGCGGGGGAGCAGTACTTC.

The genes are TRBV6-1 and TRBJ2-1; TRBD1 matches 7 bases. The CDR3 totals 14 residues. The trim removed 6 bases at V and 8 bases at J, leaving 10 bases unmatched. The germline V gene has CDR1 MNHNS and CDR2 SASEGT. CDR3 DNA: TGTGCCAGCAGGGTCGGGACAGTGGGTGATGAGCAGTTCTTC. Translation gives CASRVGTVGDEQFF.